The 22 T cell receptor beta chains given below trace back to one sample, sequenced in a study of CD8+ T cells in alopecia areata. TCR sequencing used cDNA made by reverse transcription of extracted RNA. Sequencing was performed with immunoSEQ multiplex PCR; in TCRdb, only in-frame clones are kept and a portion is missing. The sample lists 150,000 or so clones, around 47% occurring once. The sequenced sample was CD4+ T cells sorted from blood. The origin of the receptors is a human donor with alopecia areata.

The rearrangement links TRBV7-8 to TRBJ2-3; D remains unclear. The CDR3 loop spans 14 amino acids. The germline V and J ends were trimmed by 5 bases and 2 bases, with 11 bases remaining between them. From germline, CDR1 is SGHVS and CDR2 FQNEAQ. CDR3 in DNA: TGTGCCAGCAGCCCCCCGGGCCTCACAGATACGCAGTATTTT. This encodes CASSPPGLTDTQYF.

This clone was counted between two and nine times. This rearrangement joins TRBV30 to TRBJ1-1; no clear D gene. V dropped 2 bases and J dropped 1 base, with 14 bases sitting between them. The CDR3 sequence is 15 residues long. Germline CDR1 and CDR2: GTSNPN and SVGIG (reference sequence). CDR3 loop: CAWSSDGRSNTEAFF. Written as DNA, the CDR3 is TGTGCCTGGAGTTCTGATGGACGGTCGAACACTGAAGCTTTCTTT.

This clone came up once. This chain connects TRBV9 to TRBJ2-5; 7 bases match TRBD2. CDR1 and CDR2 (germline): SGDLS, YYNGEE. The CDR3 is 15 residues long. V shed 4 bases, J shed 2 bases, and the junction held 8 bases outside the gene matches. CDR3 nucleotide sequence: TGTGCCAGCAGCCCCGTAGCGGGTAGGCAAGAGACCCAGTACTTC. Protein: CASSPVAGRQETQYF.

Details on this clone: The junction departs from the called germline gene at one end, perhaps through a read error. This sequence joins TRBV28 and TRBJ2-5; the D gene could be TRBD1 or TRBD2 (5 bases each). The CDR3 has 12 residues. Germline V CDR1 and CDR2: MDHEN, SYDVKM. CDR3 amino acids: CAANRDQETQYF. CDR3 nucleotides: TGTGCCGCAAACCGGGACCAGGAGACCCAGTACTTC.

This clone has more than one count but fewer than ten. V gene TRBV2 combines with J gene TRBJ2-7, with D possibly matching TRBD2 (6 bases). Germline V gene sequence: CDR1 SNHLY, CDR2 FYNNEI. Trimming cost V 7 bases and J 3 bases, with 16 bases left between them. This CDR3 comprises 14 residues. CDR3 nucleotides: TGTGCCAGCACCCAAAAGGGACTGAACTACGAGCAGTACTTC. This sequence encodes CASTQKGLNYEQYF.

The chain has TRBV11-2 and TRBJ2-5, with D perhaps TRBD2 (5 bases). Germline V gives CDR1 SGHAT, CDR2 FQNNGV. CDR3 length equals 14 residues. V was clipped by 2 bases and J by 4 bases, with 11 bases between them. CDR3 region: CASSLSLASETQYF. The CDR3 DNA follows: TGTGCCAGCAGCTTATCTCTAGCATCAGAGACCCAGTACTTC.

In its sample, this clone was seen a few times. The V call is TRBV29-1, the J call TRBJ2-7, with D possibly matching TRBD2 (6 bases). V was clipped by 6 bases and J by 5 bases, with 14 bases between them. Germline CDR1 and CDR2: SQVTM and ANQGSEA. The CDR3 extends over 12 amino acids. The CDR3 DNA follows: TGCAGCGTAAGGCCGGGGGTCGACGAGCAGTACTTC. Translated: CSVRPGVDEQYF.

The rearrangement uses TRBV28 and TRBJ2-7, with TRBD2 matching over 13 bases. The CDR3 sequence is 16 residues long. CDR1 MDHEN and CDR2 SYDVKM come from the germline V gene. The V segment lost 4 bases and the J segment 3 bases; nucleotides outside the gene matches: 6. The CDR3, as DNA: TGTGCCAGCAGTTCCCTGGGACTAGCGGGGAACTACGAGCAGTACTTC. This sequence encodes CASSSLGLAGNYEQYF.

This chain uses TRBV6-5 with TRBJ2-2, with no clear D. Trimming stripped 5 bases from V and 0 bases from J, with 10 bases between. Germline values: CDR1 MNHEY, CDR2 SVGAGI. The CDR3 covers 15 residues. The CDR3 DNA sequence: TGTGCCAGCAGTCGGTACGGATCGAACACCGGGGAGCTGTTTTTT. Its protein is CASSRYGSNTGELFF.

This clone was detected only once. The chain combines TRBV6-5 with TRBJ2-2; D not resolved. V was cut by 2 bases and J by 9 bases, with 4 bases left in between. This CDR3 is built from 11 residues. In germline, CDR1 is MNHEY, CDR2 SVGAGI. The chain's CDR3 is CASSYRRELFF. CDR3 bases: TGTGCCAGCAGTTACCGGCGGGAGCTGTTTTTT.

V usage is TRBV30 and J usage is TRBJ1-1; D uncertain. Trimming left V 2 bases short and J 4 bases short, with 11 bases between. The germline CDR1 and CDR2 sequences are GTSNPN and SVGIG (reference sequence). This CDR3 has 13 amino acids. The CDR3 protein is CAWSPLWVTEAFF. The CDR3 DNA sequence: TGTGCCTGGAGTCCCCTATGGGTCACTGAAGCTTTCTTT.

The chain employs TRBV27 and TRBJ2-3; TRBD1 aligns across 7 bases. Germline V gene data show CDR1 as MNHEY and CDR2 as SMNVEV (reference sequence). The V and J ends lost 3 bases and 1 base, in that order; junction bases with no gene match: 4. The CDR3 loop spans 15 amino acids. Here the CDR3 DNA reads TGTGCCAGCAGTTTCGGGACAGTTGGCACAGATACGCAGTATTTT. Translating gives CASSFGTVGTDTQYF.

The gene calls are TRBV6-6 and TRBJ2-7, with TRBD2 matching over 9 bases. The CDR3 covers 15 residues. After removal of 4 bases from V and 0 bases from J, the junction contained 4 bases not matched to a gene. Germline V gene lookup returns CDR1 MNHNY and CDR2 SVGAGI (reference sequence). The CDR3 DNA reads TGTGCCAGCAGTTCGGTAGCGGGGGTCTCCTACGAGCAGTACTTC. Its protein is CASSSVAGVSYEQYF.

The chain employs TRBV29-1 and TRBJ1-1, with D tentatively TRBD1 (6 bases). V gave up 4 bases and J gave up 0 bases, with 15 bases separating them. The V gene's germline CDR1 is SQVTM and CDR2 ANQGSEA. The CDR3 runs 15 residues. The CDR3 sequence: CSVVRGVSMNTEAFF. DNA of the CDR3: TGCAGCGTTGTCAGGGGTGTGTCGATGAACACTGAAGCTTTCTTT.

The V gene is TRBV5-1, the J gene TRBJ2-5; D is uncertain. The V and J ends lost 0 bases and 5 bases respectively, with 8 bases between them. The CDR3 contains 13 residues. CDR1 is SGHRS, CDR2 YFSETQ, per germline. CDR3 DNA sequence: TGCGCCAGCAGCTTGGACCAGCCGGAGACCCAGTACTTC. As protein: CASSLDQPETQYF.

CDR3 amino acids: CAWSVRTSGPTEQYF. As DNA, the CDR3 is TGTGCCTGGAGTGTTCGGACTAGCGGTCCTACCGAGCAGTACTTC. The chain carries TRBV30 and TRBJ2-7; 10 nucleotides line up with TRBD2. Germline loops: CDR1 GTSNPN, CDR2 SVGIG (reference sequence). V lost 0 bases, J lost 6 bases, and 8 bases stayed unmatched. There are 15 residues in the CDR3. The variable domain in full, completed from reference TRBV30 and TRBJ2-7, reads SQTIHQWPATLVQPVGSPLSLECTVEGTSNPNLYWYRQAAGRGLQLLFYSVGIGQISSEVPQNLSASRPQDRQFILSSKKLLLSDSGFYLCAWSVRTSGPTEQYFGPGTRLTVT.

The chain links TRBV7-2 to TRBJ2-2; the D call may be TRBD1 or TRBD2 (5 bases each). The V end was cut by 5 bases, the J end by 6 bases, with 19 bases between. The CDR3 loop spans 16 amino acids. Germline values: CDR1 SGHTA, CDR2 FQGNSA. CDR3 protein: CASSRDGGSRPGELFF. CDR3 nucleotides: TGTGCCAGCAGCCGGGACGGAGGTTCCCGCCCCGGGGAGCTGTTTTTT. Supplemented by reference TRBV7-2 and TRBJ2-2, the full variable domain reads GAGVSQSPSNKVTEKGKDVELRCDPISGHTALYWYRQSLGQGLEFLIYFQGNSAPDKSGLPSDRFSAERTGGSVSTLTIQRTQQEDSAVYLCASSRDGGSRPGELFFGEGSRLTVL.

This clone was counted between two and nine times. The chain has TRBV7-6 and TRBJ2-1; no definite D call. V was trimmed by 1 base and J by 4 bases, leaving 11 bases between them. The CDR3 sequence is 15 residues long. CDR1 is SGHVS and CDR2 is FNYEAQ in the germline V gene. The CDR3 DNA sequence: TGTGCCAGCAGCTTAGACAGTCGGATTTACAATGAGCAGTTCTTC. It translates to CASSLDSRIYNEQFF.

J is TRBJ1-2 and V is TRBV2; D is undetermined. The CDR3 contains 16 residues. V lost 0 bases, J lost 3 bases, and 14 bases lay in between. Germline V gene lookup returns CDR1 SNHLY and CDR2 FYNNEI. CDR3 sequence reads: CASSEAPIQIDYGYTF. Here the CDR3 DNA reads TGTGCCAGCAGTGAAGCCCCCATACAGATAGACTATGGCTACACCTTC.

This chain links TRBV18 with TRBJ2-5; tentatively, D is TRBD2 (6 bases). Germline values: CDR1 KGHSH, CDR2 LQKENI. Deletions cut 6 bases from V and 2 bases from J, with 10 bases between. The length of the CDR3 is 13 residues. The chain's CDR3 is CASSGGHQETQYF. The CDR3 DNA reads TGTGCCAGCTCGGGGGGTCATCAAGAGACCCAGTACTTC.

The table lists this clone with a count of one. The genes are TRBV15 and TRBJ2-1; D is undetermined. CDR3 length: 16 residues. V was trimmed by 1 base and J by 0 bases, leaving 10 bases between them. Germline CDR1 reads LNHNV; CDR2 reads YYDKDF (reference sequence). The CDR3 region has the DNA TGTGCCACCAGCAGAGGCCCGGATAGCTCCTACAATGAGCAGTTCTTC. It yields the protein CATSRGPDSSYNEQFF.

The V gene is TRBV29-1, the J gene TRBJ2-3; TRBD1 matches 7 bases. V was clipped by 0 bases and J by 4 bases; unmatched bases: 10. Germline assignment: CDR1 SQVTM and CDR2 ANQGSEA. The CDR3 is made up of 16 amino acids. The CDR3 sequence is CSVEDTGAPRPDTQYF. The CDR3 DNA follows: TGCAGCGTTGAAGACACAGGGGCCCCCCGGCCAGATACGCAGTATTTT.